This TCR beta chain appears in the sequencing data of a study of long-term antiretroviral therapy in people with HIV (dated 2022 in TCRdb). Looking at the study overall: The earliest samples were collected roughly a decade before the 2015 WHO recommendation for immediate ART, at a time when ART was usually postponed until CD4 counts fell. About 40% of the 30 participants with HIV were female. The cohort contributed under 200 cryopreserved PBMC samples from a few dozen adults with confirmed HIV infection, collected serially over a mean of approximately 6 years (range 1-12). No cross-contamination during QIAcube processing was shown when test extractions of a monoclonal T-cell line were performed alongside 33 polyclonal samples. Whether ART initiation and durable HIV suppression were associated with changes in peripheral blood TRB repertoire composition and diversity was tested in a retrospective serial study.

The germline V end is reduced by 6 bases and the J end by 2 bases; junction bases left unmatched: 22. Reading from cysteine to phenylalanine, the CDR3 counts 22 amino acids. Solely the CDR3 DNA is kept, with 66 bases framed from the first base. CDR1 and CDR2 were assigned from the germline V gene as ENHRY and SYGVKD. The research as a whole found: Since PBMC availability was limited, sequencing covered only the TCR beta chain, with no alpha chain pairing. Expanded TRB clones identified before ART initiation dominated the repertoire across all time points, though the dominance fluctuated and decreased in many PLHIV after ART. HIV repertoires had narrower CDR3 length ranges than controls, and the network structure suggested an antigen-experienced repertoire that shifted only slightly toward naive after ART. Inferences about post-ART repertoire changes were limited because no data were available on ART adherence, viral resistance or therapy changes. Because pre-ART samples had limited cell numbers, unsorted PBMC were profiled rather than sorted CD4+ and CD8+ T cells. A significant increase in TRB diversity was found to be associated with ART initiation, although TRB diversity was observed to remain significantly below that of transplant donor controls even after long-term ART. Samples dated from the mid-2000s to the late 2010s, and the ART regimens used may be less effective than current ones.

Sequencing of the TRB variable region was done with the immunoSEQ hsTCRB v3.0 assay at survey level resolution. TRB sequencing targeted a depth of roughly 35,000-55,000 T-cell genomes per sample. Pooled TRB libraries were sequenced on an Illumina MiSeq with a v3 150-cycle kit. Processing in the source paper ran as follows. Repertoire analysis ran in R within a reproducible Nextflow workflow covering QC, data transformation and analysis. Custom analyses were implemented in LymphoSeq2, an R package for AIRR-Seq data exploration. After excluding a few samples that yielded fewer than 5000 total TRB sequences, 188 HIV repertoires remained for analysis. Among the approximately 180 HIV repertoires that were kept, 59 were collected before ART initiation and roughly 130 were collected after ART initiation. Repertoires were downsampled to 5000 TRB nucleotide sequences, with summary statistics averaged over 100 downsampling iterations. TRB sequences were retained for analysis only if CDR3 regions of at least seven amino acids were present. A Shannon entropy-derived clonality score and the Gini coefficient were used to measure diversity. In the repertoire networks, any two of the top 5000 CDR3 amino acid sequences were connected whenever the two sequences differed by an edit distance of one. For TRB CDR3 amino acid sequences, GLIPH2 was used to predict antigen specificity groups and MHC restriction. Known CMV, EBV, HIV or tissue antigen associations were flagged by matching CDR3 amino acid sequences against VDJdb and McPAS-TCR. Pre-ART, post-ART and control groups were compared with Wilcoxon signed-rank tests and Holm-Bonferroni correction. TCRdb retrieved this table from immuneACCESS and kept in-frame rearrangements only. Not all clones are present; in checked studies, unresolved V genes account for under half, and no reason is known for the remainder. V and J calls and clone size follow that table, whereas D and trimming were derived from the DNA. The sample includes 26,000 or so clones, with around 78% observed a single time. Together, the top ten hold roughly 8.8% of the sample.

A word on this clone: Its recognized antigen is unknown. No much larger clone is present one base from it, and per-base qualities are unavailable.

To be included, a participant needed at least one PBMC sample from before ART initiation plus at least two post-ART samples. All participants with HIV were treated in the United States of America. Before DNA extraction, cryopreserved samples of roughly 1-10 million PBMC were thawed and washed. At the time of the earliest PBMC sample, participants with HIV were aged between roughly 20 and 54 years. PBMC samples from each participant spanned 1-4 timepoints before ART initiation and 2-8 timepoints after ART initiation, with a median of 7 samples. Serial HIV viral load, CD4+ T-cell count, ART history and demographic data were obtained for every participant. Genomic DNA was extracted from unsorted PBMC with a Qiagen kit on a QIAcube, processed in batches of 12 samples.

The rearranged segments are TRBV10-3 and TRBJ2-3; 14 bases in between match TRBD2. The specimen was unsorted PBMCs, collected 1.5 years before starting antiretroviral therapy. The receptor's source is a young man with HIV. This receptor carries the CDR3 CAIRSNFGRGLAGEDNTDTQYF. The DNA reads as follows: TGTGCCATCAGATCCAACTTTGGTCGGGGACTAGCGGGGGAGGATAACACAGATACGCAGTATTTT.